Following are 31 T cell receptor beta chains from one sample sequenced in a study of T cells in Graves' hyperthyroidism and ophthalmopathy. RNA transcripts were the template for amplifying TCR beta CDR3 regions. Using the HTBI primer set, a first-round RT-PCR was run on the TCR CDR3. TCRdb passed the multiplex PCR reads through MiXCR, listing each CDR3 protein once. The table lists about 640,000 distinct CDR3 sequences, around 21% of them singletons. Sample: blood. The receptors originated from a man aged 25 to 40 with Graves' ophthalmopathy.

This clonotype was recorded at least ten times. This chain links TRBV27 with TRBJ2-5, with D unresolved. The CDR3 loop spans 14 amino acids. V was shortened by 2 bases and J by 5 bases, with 12 bases between the two germline ends. The germline gives CDR1 MNHEY, CDR2 SMNVEV (reference sequence). CDR3: CASSLTWKGETQYF. CDR3 coding DNA: TGTGCCAGCAGTTTAACGTGGAAAGGGGAGACCCAGTACTTC.

In this sample, this clonotype turned up many times. The J gene is TRBJ2-3, the V gene TRBV11-2; TRBD2 matches 11 bases. V dropped 1 base and J dropped 5; count of bases not matched to a gene: 8. Germline-derived CDR1 and CDR2 are SGHAT and FQNNGV. The CDR3 covers 17 residues. The CDR3 region is CASSLGNSGRAVDTQYF. The DNA for the CDR3 is TGTGCCAGCAGCTTAGGGAATAGCGGGAGGGCCGTAGATACGCAGTATTTT.

This clonotype was counted between two and nine times. The chain employs TRBV27 and TRBJ2-7, with unresolved D. The CDR3 spans 15 residues. Germline V gene data show CDR1 as MNHEY and CDR2 as SMNVEV (reference sequence). V lost 4 bases, J lost 6 bases, and 19 bases lay in between. This CDR3 reads CASSSSLALPGEQYF. CDR3 nucleotide sequence: TGTGCCAGCAGTTCTAGTTTGGCCCTCCCGGGCGAGCAGTACTTC.

This clonotype appeared a few times. The chain uses TRBV15 and TRBJ1-1, with 8 bases that match TRBD1. The trim removed 1 base at V and 4 bases at J, leaving 8 bases unmatched. The CDR3 is 16 amino acids. CDR1 and CDR2 (germline): LNHNV, YYDKDF (reference sequence). The CDR3 loop is CATSRGTGGLGTEAFF. The DNA of the CDR3 is TGTGCCACCAGCAGAGGTACAGGGGGTTTGGGCACTGAAGCTTTCTTT. The full variable domain, its missing parts supplied by reference TRBV15 and TRBJ1-1, is DAMVIQNPRYQVTQFGKPVTLSCSQTLNHNVMYWYQQKSSQAPKLLFHYYDKDFNNEADTPDNFQSRRPNTSFCFLDIRSPGLGDTAMYLCATSRGTGGLGTEAFFGQGTRLTVV.

In this sample, this clonotype turned up a few times. This sequence joins TRBV29-1 and TRBJ2-1; 11 bases align to TRBD2. Unmatched junction bases numbered 8, after V lost 1 base and J lost 0 bases. This CDR3 region has 18 residues. CDR1 and CDR2 from the germline V gene are SQVTM and ANQGSEA. The CDR3 is CSVEGEVAGGSSYNEQFF. CDR3 DNA: TGCAGCGTTGAAGGCGAAGTAGCGGGAGGGAGCTCCTACAATGAGCAGTTCTTC.

Only a few counts were recorded for this clonotype. The V and J genes are TRBV20-1 and TRBJ2-7; tentatively, D is TRBD2 (5 bases). With 2 bases removed from V and 4 bases from J, the gap between germline ends came to 12 bases. The V gene's germline CDR1 is DFQATT and CDR2 SNEGSKA (reference sequence). CDR3 length: 13 amino acids. The CDR3 protein is CSARFSGKYEQYF. The CDR3 DNA follows: TGCAGTGCTAGATTCTCCGGGAAGTACGAGCAGTACTTC.

V and J are TRBV14 and TRBJ1-1; D unresolved. The CDR3 has 14 residues. Germline CDR1 and CDR2: SGHDN and FVKESK. Deletions cut 0 bases from V and 5 bases from J, with 10 bases between. CDR3 nucleotides: TGTGCCAGCAGCCAAGAGCTGTCTGGGACTGAAGCTTTCTTT. Its translation: CASSQELSGTEAFF. Drawing the rest from reference TRBV14 and TRBJ1-1, the complete variable domain is EAGVTQFPSHSVIEKGQTVTLRCDPISGHDNLYWYRRVMGKEIKFLLHFVKESKQDESGMPNNRFLAERTGGTYSTLKVQPAELEDSGVYFCASSQELSGTEAFFGQGTRLTVV.

This clonotype was seen many times. The gene calls are TRBV2 and TRBJ1-4; 10 nucleotides agree with TRBD1. Germline CDR1 reads SNHLY; CDR2 reads FYNNEI. Trimming at V came to 7 bases and at J to 8 bases, leaving 16 bases not matched to a gene. This CDR3 spans 17 amino acids. The CDR3 spells CASNPGQGPGWIEKLFF. In DNA form, the CDR3 reads TGTGCCAGCAATCCGGGACAGGGGCCGGGGTGGATCGAAAAACTGTTTTTT.

J is TRBJ1-6 and V is TRBV27; TRBD1 matches 10 bases. There are 15 residues in the CDR3. Germline CDR1 and CDR2: MNHEY and SMNVEV (reference sequence). V gave up 10 bases and J gave up 12 bases; unmatched junction bases: 15. Written as DNA, the CDR3 is TGTGCCACCAACCCGACAGGGGGCCGCTCAGAACCCCTCCACTTT. Encoded protein: CATNPTGGRSEPLHF.

This chain links TRBV5-1 with TRBJ2-7; 7 bases fit TRBD1. Germline lookup yields CDR1 SGHRS and CDR2 YFSETQ. J lost 3 bases, V lost 4 bases, and 10 bases had no gene match. This CDR3 comprises 15 residues. In DNA, the CDR3 is TGCGCCAGCAGCCCGACAGGGAGTCTCGACTACGAGCAGTACTTC. It translates to CASSPTGSLDYEQYF.

The chain carries TRBV6-2 or TRBV6-3 and TRBJ2-1, with TRBD1 matching 7 bases. The CDR3 runs 19 residues. Germline V CDR1 and CDR2: MNHEY, SVGEGT. V gave up 2 bases and J gave up 0 bases; unmatched junction bases: 13. CDR3 protein: CASSYHYSTTGVSYNEQFF. CDR3 nucleotide sequence: TGTGCCAGCAGTTACCATTACTCTACCACAGGGGTCTCCTACAATGAGCAGTTCTTC.

Only a few counts were recorded for this clonotype. The genes are TRBV5-1 and TRBJ1-4; 7 positions match TRBD1. Germline V gene sequence: CDR1 SGHRS, CDR2 YFSETQ. CDR3 length equals 15 residues. V lost 0 bases to trimming and J lost 4 bases; unmatched junction nucleotides: 3. CDR3 protein: CASSLGDSFNEKLFF. As DNA, the CDR3 is TGCGCCAGCAGCTTGGGGGACAGTTTTAATGAAAAACTGTTTTTT.

The chain couples TRBV5-1 to TRBJ2-5; TRBD1 aligns across 10 bases. Germline-derived CDR1 and CDR2 are SGHRS and YFSETQ. The trim removed 0 bases at V and 5 bases at J, leaving 4 bases unmatched. This CDR3 contains 15 residues. CDR3 residues: CASSLGDRGIETQYF. DNA for the CDR3: TGCGCCAGCAGCTTGGGGGACAGGGGCATCGAGACCCAGTACTTC.

Ten or more counts support this clonotype. The chain links TRBV11-1 to TRBJ2-2; D not certain. In germline, CDR1 is SGHAT, CDR2 FQDESV (reference sequence). CDR3 size: 14 residues. V was shortened by 7 bases and J by 1 base, with 10 bases between the two germline ends. CDR3 sequence (DNA): TGTGCCAGCACCCACTACCTGAACACCGGGGAGCTGTTTTTT. Translation: CASTHYLNTGELFF.

This clonotype occurred a few times. The chain recombines TRBV30 with TRBJ2-7; D possibly corresponds to TRBD1 (6 bases). V lost 7 bases and J 7 bases, leaving 17 bases between the germline ends. The germline V gene has CDR1 GTSNPN and CDR2 SVGIG (reference sequence). This CDR3 contains 12 residues. Here the CDR3 DNA reads TGTGCCTTCAGACCAGGGGTAGGGGAGCAGTACTTC. Amino acid sequence: CAFRPGVGEQYF. Combining the CDR3 with reference TRBV30 and TRBJ2-7 gives the whole variable domain SQTIHQWPATLVQPVGSPLSLECTVEGTSNPNLYWYRQAAGRGLQLLFYSVGIGQISSEVPQNLSASRPQDRQFILSSKKLLLSDSGFYLCAFRPGVGEQYFGPGTRLTVT.

This clonotype was counted many times. This chain uses TRBV7-2 with TRBJ2-1; D might be TRBD1 (5 bases). Deletions cut 1 base from V and 8 bases from J, with 12 bases between. The germline gives CDR1 SGHTA, CDR2 FQGNSA. The CDR3 runs 14 residues. In DNA form, the CDR3 reads TGTGCCAGCAGCTTAGGGTTAGGGGTCGATGAGCAGTTCTTC. The encoded protein is CASSLGLGVDEQFF.

This clonotype was counted between two and nine times. The rearrangement joins TRBV28 to TRBJ2-1; possible D gene TRBD2, 6 bases. CDR3 length equals 12 residues. Trimming shortened V by 4 bases and J by 10 bases, and 11 bases separated the two germline ends. Per germline, CDR1 MDHEN and CDR2 SYDVKM. The CDR3 here is CASSYSGSEQFF. CDR3 nucleotides: TGTGCCAGCAGTTATAGCGGCAGCGAGCAGTTCTTC.

V and J are TRBV7-2 and TRBJ2-1; 12 bases match TRBD2. V dropped 6 bases and J dropped 10; count of bases not matched to a gene: 19. Germline V gives CDR1 SGHTA, CDR2 FQGNSA. The CDR3 length is 18 residues. CDR3 coding DNA: TGTGCCAGCAGTCCTCCTCCGGGACTAGCGGGCCTTACCTACGAGCAGTTCTTC. The encoded protein is CASSPPPGLAGLTYEQFF.

This clonotype was counted at least ten times. This chain connects TRBV6-1 to TRBJ1-1; possible D gene TRBD1, 5 bases. V lost 7 bases and J 3 bases, leaving 15 bases between the germline ends. Germline V gives CDR1 MNHNS, CDR2 SASEGT. This CDR3 region has 14 residues. The CDR3 sequence is CASTTRWGDTEAFF. The CDR3 DNA follows: TGTGCCAGCACCACTCGGTGGGGCGACACTGAAGCTTTCTTT.

In this sample, this clonotype turned up many times. This chain uses TRBV5-1 with TRBJ1-2; D is perhaps TRBD1 (5 bases). The CDR3 covers 15 residues. Per the germline V gene, CDR1 is SGHRS and CDR2 is YFSETQ. V dropped 3 bases and J dropped 6 bases, with 18 bases sitting between them. The chain's CDR3 is CASSSDPGGVNGYTF. The CDR3 nucleotides are TGCGCCAGCAGCTCCGACCCGGGGGGAGTAAATGGCTACACCTTC.

In its sample, this clonotype was seen many times. The rearrangement links TRBV3-1 to TRBJ2-5; the D is unclear. The CDR3 loop spans 15 amino acids. The germline V gene has CDR1 LGHDT and CDR2 YNNKEL (reference sequence). V dropped 0 bases and J dropped 4 bases, with 12 bases sitting between them. The CDR3 reads CASSQDFTPRETQYF. CDR3 bases: TGTGCCAGCAGCCAAGATTTTACTCCGCGAGAGACCCAGTACTTC.

In its sample, this clonotype was seen many times. V gene TRBV28 combines with J gene TRBJ2-5; D gene ambiguous. The CDR3 is 16 residues long. Deletions cut 5 bases from V and 5 bases from J, with 21 bases between. CDR1 MDHEN and CDR2 SYDVKM come from the germline V gene. The CDR3, as DNA: TGTGCCAGCAGTACCCGGGCCTCTCCTTCCCGGGAGACCCAGTACTTC. It codes for CASSTRASPSRETQYF.

This rearrangement joins TRBV27 to TRBJ2-1, with 7 bases matching TRBD1. This CDR3 has 14 residues. Germline V CDR1 and CDR2: MNHEY, SMNVEV (reference sequence). The V and J ends lost 3 bases and 6 bases, in that order; junction bases with no gene match: 5. The CDR3 reads CASSFADRVNEQFF. Here the CDR3 DNA reads TGTGCCAGCAGTTTCGCTGACAGGGTCAATGAGCAGTTCTTC.

The rearrangement links TRBV29-1 to TRBJ1-1; D possibly corresponds to TRBD1 (6 bases). The V and J ends lost 7 bases and 8 bases respectively, with 11 bases between them. This CDR3 is built from 10 residues. Germline V CDR1 and CDR2: SQVTM, ANQGSEA. The CDR3 bases are TGCAGCGCAGGGGAAGCAGAAGCTTTCTTT. This gives the protein CSAGEAEAFF.

This chain connects TRBV28 to TRBJ2-3, with 9 bases aligning to TRBD2. The germline CDR1 and CDR2 sequences are MDHEN and SYDVKM. With 3 bases clipped from V and 2 bases from J, the junction kept 3 bases outside the gene matches. This CDR3 contains 15 residues. CDR3 in amino acids: CASSFGLAITDTQYF. The DNA of the CDR3 is TGTGCCAGCAGTTTCGGACTAGCGATCACAGATACGCAGTATTTT.

This clonotype was seen just once. Mismatch with germline at one junction end may stem from a read error. V gene TRBV5-1 combines with J gene TRBJ2-6; tentative D call: TRBD2 (6 bases). Germline V gene data show CDR1 as SGHRS and CDR2 as YFSETQ. The CDR3 loop spans 19 amino acids. The CDR3 region is CASSRRWSREVPGANVLTF. CDR3 DNA sequence: TGTGCCAGCAGCCGACGTTGGAGCAGGGAGGTCCCTGGGGCCAACGTCCTGACTTTC. Complete variable domain (other parts from reference TRBV5-1 and TRBJ2-6): KAGVTQTPRYLIKTRGQQVTLSCSPISGHRSVSWYQQTPGQGLQFLFEYFSETQRNKGNFPGRFSGRQFSNSRSEMNVSTLELGDSALYLCASSRRWSREVPGANVLTFGAGSRLTVL.

This clonotype has at least ten counts. The chain joins TRBV28 to TRBJ2-1, with 7 bases aligning to TRBD2. The CDR3 has 16 amino acids. Germline V gene sequence: CDR1 MDHEN, CDR2 SYDVKM. The V and J ends lost 1 base and 5 bases, in that order; junction bases with no gene match: 8. CDR3 in amino acids: CASSLSAGVWNNEQFF. CDR3 nucleotide sequence: TGTGCCAGCAGTTTATCGGCGGGAGTTTGGAACAATGAGCAGTTCTTC.

In its sample, this clonotype was seen a few times. The rearrangement uses TRBV7-9 and TRBJ2-1, with TRBD2 identical over 16 bases. This CDR3 is 20 amino acids long. CDR1 and CDR2 from the germline V gene are SEHNR and FQNEAQ (reference sequence). J was trimmed by 2 bases and V by 5 bases; bases with no gene match: 12. The CDR3 region has the DNA TGTGCCAGCAGCACCCCCGCTGGGACTAGCGGGAGGGCCCCCTACAATGAGCAGTTCTTC. Protein sequence: CASSTPAGTSGRAPYNEQFF.

This clonotype turned up a few times. J is TRBJ2-7 and V is TRBV11-2; D is ambiguous. V was trimmed by 2 bases and J by 3 bases, leaving 23 bases between them. Germline assignment: CDR1 SGHAT and CDR2 FQNNGV. The length of the CDR3 is 18 residues. CDR3 amino acids: CASSLFYPAAPTHYEQYF. The DNA of the CDR3 is TGTGCCAGCAGCTTATTCTACCCCGCAGCGCCGACCCACTACGAGCAGTACTTC.

This chain joins TRBV4-3 and TRBJ1-1; 10 bases line up with TRBD1. With V trimmed by 2 bases and J by 3 bases, 6 bases remained unmatched. Germline lookup yields CDR1 LGHNA and CDR2 YSLEER. The CDR3 has 16 amino acids. The CDR3 region has the DNA TGCGCCAGCAGCCAAATCGGGACAGGGGAGTACACTGAAGCTTTCTTT. Its protein product is CASSQIGTGEYTEAFF.

The chain uses TRBV5-6 and TRBJ2-5; no clear D. Trimming left V 2 bases short and J 5 bases short, with 16 bases between. The CDR3 covers 15 residues. CDR1 and CDR2 (germline): SGHDT, YYEEEE. CDR3 loop: CASSFLGRLGETQYF. The DNA of the CDR3 is TGTGCCAGCAGCTTTCTTGGACGTCTAGGGGAGACCCAGTACTTC.